Below are 15 T cell receptor beta chains sequenced from a single sample in a study of blood T cell repertoires in COVID-19. Produced via immunoSEQ multiplex PCR; TCRdb's table is partial and in-frame only. This sample has hundreds of thousands of clones, with approximately 90% found just once. The sequenced sample consisted of peripheral blood. These receptors were taken from a man aged 18 to 30 with COVID-19, enrolled during active disease.

V gene TRBV10-3 combines with J gene TRBJ2-7, with 10 bases lining up with TRBD2. The germline CDR1 and CDR2 sequences are ENHRY and SYGVKD. This CDR3 is 15 amino acids long. V was pared by 1 base and J by 5 bases, with 5 bases of the junction left unmatched. The CDR3 DNA reads TGTGCCATCAGTGAGTACTCTAGCGGGGGCAACGAGCAGTACTTC. It is translated as CAISEYSSGGNEQYF.

The chain uses TRBV5-4 and TRBJ2-2; tentative D call: TRBD2 (5 bases). V was shortened by 0 bases and J by 3 bases, with 9 bases between the two germline ends. CDR1 is SGHNT, CDR2 YYREEE, per germline (reference sequence). The CDR3 extends over 15 amino acids. CDR3 in DNA: TGTGCCAGCAGCTTGGCAATGCGGGACACCGGGGAGCTGTTTTTT. Its protein product is CASSLAMRDTGELFF.

The chain combines TRBV6-5 with TRBJ1-1, with D perhaps TRBD1 (6 bases). CDR1 and CDR2 from the germline V gene are MNHEY and SVGAGI. The CDR3 length is 16 residues. V was trimmed by 0 bases and J by 0 bases, leaving 11 bases between them. This CDR3 reads CASSYSTGRVNTEAFF. In nucleotides, the CDR3 is TGTGCCAGCAGTTACTCGACAGGCAGGGTGAACACTGAAGCTTTCTTT.

The chain links TRBV20-1 to TRBJ1-3; D call uncertain. This CDR3 is built from 11 residues. CDR1 is DFQATT, CDR2 SNEGSKA, per germline (reference sequence). Trimming stripped 1 base from V and 13 bases from J, with 11 bases between. The CDR3 DNA reads TGCAGTGCTAGAGTAAAGGACTTAATATATTTT. Its translation is CSARVKDLIYF.

A word on this clone: This same CDR3 is encoded by further DNA sequences in the sample. V is TRBV20-1 and J is TRBJ2-1, with no clear D. With 3 bases removed from V and 4 bases from J, the gap between germline ends came to 7 bases. The germline V gene has CDR1 DFQATT and CDR2 SNEGSKA (reference sequence). This CDR3 spans 12 amino acids. CDR3 protein: CSASRLYNEQFF. CDR3 nucleotide sequence: TGCAGTGCTAGTCGTCTGTACAATGAGCAGTTCTTC.

The chain couples TRBV6-5 to TRBJ1-2; 7 bases match TRBD1. Per germline, CDR1 MNHEY and CDR2 SVGAGI. The ends lost 6 bases at V and 7 bases at J; junction bases unmatched: 14. The CDR3 has 15 amino acids. In DNA, the CDR3 is TGTGCCAGCAGCACAGGGGCCGGGAGAACGGGTGGCTACACCTTC. It yields the protein CASSTGAGRTGGYTF.

This clone has just one count. The chain carries TRBV1 and TRBJ2-3; TRBD1 was called by the table and not checked on the DNA. TRBV1 is flagged as a pseudogene. The CDR3 extends over 15 amino acids. CDR3 amino acids: CTSSERAGGTDTQYF. CDR3 coding DNA: TGCACCAGCAGTGAGAGAGCAGGGGGAACAGATACGCAGTATTTT.

The CDR3 region is CASRGTGLPLYGYTF. CDR3 nucleotides: TGCGCCAGCAGGGGGACAGGCTTGCCGCTCTATGGCTACACCTTC. The J gene is TRBJ1-2, the V gene TRBV10-2, with 8 bases aligning to TRBD1. Germline V lookup: CDR1 WSHSY, CDR2 SAAADI. The ends lost 6 bases at V and 4 bases at J; junction bases unmatched: 10. This CDR3 region has 15 residues.

The genes are TRBV5-1 and TRBJ2-2, with TRBD2 matching 10 bases. This CDR3 is built from 16 residues. J gave up 4 bases and V 5 bases, and 8 bases lay outside the gene matches. Per the germline V gene, CDR1 is SGHRS and CDR2 is YFSETQ. CDR3 bases: TGCGCCAGCAGATTTCTAGCGGGGGAACGCACCGGGGAGCTGTTTTTT. It codes for CASRFLAGERTGELFF. The entire variable domain, with the rest obtained from reference TRBV5-1 and TRBJ2-2, is as follows: KAGVTQTPRYLIKTRGQQVTLSCSPISGHRSVSWYQQTPGQGLQFLFEYFSETQRNKGNFPGRFSGRQFSNSRSEMNVSTLELGDSALYLCASRFLAGERTGELFFGEGSRLTVL.

The genes are TRBV5-6 and TRBJ2-3; TRBD2 agrees at 7 bases. CDR3 size: 14 residues. The V gene's germline CDR1 is SGHDT and CDR2 YYEEEE. J gave up 4 bases and V 1 base, and 3 bases lay outside the gene matches. CDR3 DNA: TGTGCCAGCAGCTTGCGCGGGGGATCAGATACGCAGTATTTT. This gives the protein CASSLRGGSDTQYF.

The V call is TRBV7-2, the J call TRBJ2-1, with TRBD1 matching 10 bases. The CDR3 runs to 14 residues. With V trimmed by 1 base and J by 8 bases, 2 bases remained unmatched. Germline V CDR1 and CDR2: SGHTA, FQGNSA. CDR3 protein: CASSLGTGGHEQFF. CDR3 sequence (DNA): TGTGCCAGCAGCTTAGGGACAGGGGGTCATGAGCAGTTCTTC.

The J gene is TRBJ2-1, the V gene TRBV7-3, with D possibly being TRBD2 (7 bases). V gave up 0 bases and J gave up 10 bases, with 19 bases separating them. The length of the CDR3 is 16 residues. Germline V lookup: CDR1 SGHTA, CDR2 FQGTGA. The CDR3 DNA follows: TGTGCCAGCAGCTTAACGCCTAGCGGCCTAGGGGGGGAGCAGTTCTTC. Amino acids: CASSLTPSGLGGEQFF.

V is TRBV23-1 and J is TRBJ2-2, with TRBD2 as a possible D gene (5 bases). TRBV23-1 is an ORF, with its function uncertain. The V and J ends lost 11 bases and 6 bases respectively, with 19 bases between them. This CDR3 contains 14 residues. This CDR3 reads CAPNRGKSAGELFF. For the CDR3, the DNA is TGCGCCCCTAATCGGGGAAAGAGTGCCGGGGAGCTGTTTTTT.

The rearrangement joins TRBV2 to TRBJ2-1; tentative D call: TRBD1 (6 bases). With 4 bases removed from V and 4 bases from J, the gap between germline ends came to 14 bases. Germline CDR1 SNHLY, CDR2 FYNNEI. CDR3 length: 15 residues. CDR3 DNA: TGTGCCAGCAGTGTGTCCAGGGGATCTTACAATGAGCAGTTCTTC. This codes for CASSVSRGSYNEQFF.

V gene TRBV5-4 combines with J gene TRBJ2-1; TRBD2 might be the D (6 bases). This CDR3 is 16 amino acids long. The V end was cut by 4 bases, the J end by 0 bases, with 14 bases between. Germline-derived CDR1 and CDR2 are SGHNT and YYREEE (reference sequence). CDR3 DNA: TGTGCCAGCAGCCGGGGACTCCTTAGCTCCTACAATGAGCAGTTCTTC. Amino acid sequence: CASSRGLLSSYNEQFF.